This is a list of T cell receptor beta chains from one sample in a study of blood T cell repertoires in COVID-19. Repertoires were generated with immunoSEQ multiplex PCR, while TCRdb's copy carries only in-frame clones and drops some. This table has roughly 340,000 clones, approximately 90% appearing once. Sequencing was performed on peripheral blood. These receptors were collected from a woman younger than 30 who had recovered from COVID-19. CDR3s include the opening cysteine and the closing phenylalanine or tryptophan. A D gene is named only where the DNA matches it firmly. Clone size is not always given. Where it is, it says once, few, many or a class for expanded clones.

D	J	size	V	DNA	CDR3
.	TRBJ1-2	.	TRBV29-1	TGCAGCGTTGTATTGGCAGACTATGGCTACACCTTC	CSVVLADYGYTF
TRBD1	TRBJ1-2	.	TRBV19	TGTGCCAGTAGGGACCCGGGACAGGGAAACGGTGGCTACACCTTC	CASRDPGQGNGGYTF
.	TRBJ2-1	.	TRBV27	TGTGCCAGCAGTTTAGCCGGTTCCTACAATGAGCAGTTCTTC	CASSLAGSYNEQFF
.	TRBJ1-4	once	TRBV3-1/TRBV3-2	TGTGCCAGCAGCCTGGGACTCTATGAAAAACTGTTTTTT	CASSLGLYEKLFF
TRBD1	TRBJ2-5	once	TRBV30	TGTGCCTGGAGTGTAAACAGGGGTCCCCAAGAGACCCAGTACTTC	CAWSVNRGPQETQYF
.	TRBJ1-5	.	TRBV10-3	TGTGCCACAGGAGCCACGGGAGGCGGTCAGCCCCAGCATTTT	CATGATGGGQPQHF
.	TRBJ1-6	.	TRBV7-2	TGTGCCAGCAGCCCCAGGGGCGGGAATTCACCCCTCCACTTT	CASSPRGGNSPLHF
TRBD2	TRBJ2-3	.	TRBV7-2	TGTGCCAGCAGTTCCCATCCGACTAGCGGGAGACCTAGCACAGATACGCAGTATTTT	CASSSHPTSGRPSTDTQYF
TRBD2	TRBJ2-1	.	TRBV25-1	TGTGCCAGCAGCGCCGGGACTAGTCCTTACAATGAGCAGTTCTTC	CASSAGTSPYNEQFF
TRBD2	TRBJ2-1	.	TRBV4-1	TGCGCCAGCAGATTCGAGGGAGGGCCCTACAATGAGCAGTTCTTC	CASRFEGGPYNEQFF
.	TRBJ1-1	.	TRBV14	TGTGCCAGCAGCCAAGATAGGGGGGGGAACACTGAAGCTTTCTTT	CASSQDRGGNTEAFF
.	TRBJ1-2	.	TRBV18	TGTGCCAGCTCACCACTTCCAGGGGTAGACTATGGCTACACCTTC	CASSPLPGVDYGYTF
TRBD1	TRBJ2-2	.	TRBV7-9	TGTGCCAGCAGCTCACCGAAAACAGGGGGCCGCGGGGAGCTGTTTTTT	CASSSPKTGGRGELFF
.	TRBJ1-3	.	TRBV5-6	TGTGCCAGCAGCTCATGGGACACCAGAAACACCATATATTTT	CASSSWDTRNTIYF
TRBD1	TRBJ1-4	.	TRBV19	TGTGCCAGTAGCCGGGACAGGGTAGTTGAAAAACTGTTTTTT	CASSRDRVVEKLFF
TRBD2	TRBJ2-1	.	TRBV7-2	TGTGCCAGCAGCTGGGGACTAGCGGGGGGAAATGAGCAGTTCTTC	CASSWGLAGGNEQFF
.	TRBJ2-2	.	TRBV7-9	TGTGCCACTACACAAGGGCAGGGGTGGACCGGGGAGCTGTTTTTT	CATTQGQGWTGELFF
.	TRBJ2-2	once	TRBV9	TGTGCCAGCAGCGTGAAGGCGGACACCGGGGAGCTGTTTTTT	CASSVKADTGELFF
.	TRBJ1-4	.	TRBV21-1	TGTGCCAGCAGCAAAAGAGTGACGGGGGAGGAAAAACTGTTTTTT	CASSKRVTGEEKLFF
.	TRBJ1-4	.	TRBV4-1	TGCGCCAGCAGCAAGTTACAGGTTAATGAAAAACTGTTTTTT	CASSKLQVNEKLFF
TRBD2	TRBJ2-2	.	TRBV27	TGTGCCAGCAGTTTATCCCCCACCGGCGGGAGCCCCCCTTCGAACACCGGGGAGCTGTTTTTT	CASSLSPTGGSPPSNTGELFF
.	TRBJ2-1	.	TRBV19	TGTGCCAGTAGTATTTCGAGTGCTTCCTACAATGAGCAGTTCTTC	CASSISSASYNEQFF
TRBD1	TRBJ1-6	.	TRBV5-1	TGCGCCAGCAGCTTGGCACCGGGACAGAGCTCCTATAATTCACCCCTCCACTTT	CASSLAPGQSSYNSPLHF
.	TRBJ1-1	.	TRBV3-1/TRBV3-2	TGTGCCAGCAGCCAGAGGGCACTCCGGGTGAACACTGAAGCTTTCTTT	CASSQRALRVNTEAFF
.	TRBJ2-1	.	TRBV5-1	TGCGCCAGCAGATTTACCTACCTAAATGAGCAGTTCTTC	CASRFTYLNEQFF
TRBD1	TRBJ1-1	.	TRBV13	TGTGCCAGCAGCCGGGACAGGGGGAGGACGGACACTGAAGCTTTCTTT	CASSRDRGRTDTEAFF
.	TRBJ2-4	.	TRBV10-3	TGTGCCATCAGTGAAGTGCGGAGCAAAAACATTCAGTACTTC	CAISEVRSKNIQYF
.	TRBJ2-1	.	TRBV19	TGTGCCAGTAGTATCGGACAGTATAGCTCCTACAATGAGCAGTTCTTC	CASSIGQYSSYNEQFF
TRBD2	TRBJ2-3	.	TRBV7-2	TGTGCCAGCAGCTTAGAGCGGACTAGCGGCGGGACAGATACGCAGTATTTT	CASSLERTSGGTDTQYF
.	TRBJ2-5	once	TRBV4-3	TGCGCCAGCAGCCAAGATCCGGTGAGCGAGACCCAGTACTTC	CASSQDPVSETQYF